This TCR beta chain was identified in a study of T cell responses to AZD1222 COVID-19 vaccine. The method was immunoSEQ multiplex PCR; TCRdb's version includes in-frame clones alone and lacks a portion of them. The repertoire has about 170,000 clones, roughly 93% of them found once; the top ten carry approximately 3.9%. General observations from the study: Mapped onto spike, vaccine-associated CD4 TCRs spanned it and were dominant at 160-218 and 743-854. Baseline serostatus was positive in only a handful of AZD1222 recipients. Spike-specific TCR breadth and depth went up after people got two AZD1222 doses.

In the case of this clone: The target antigen is unknown.

The receptor was isolated from an adult in good health. Sequenced material: peripheral blood, taken on day 0 of AZD1222 vaccination.

The CDR3 sequence: CASSLAGPSGGYTF. For the CDR3, the DNA is TGTGCCAGCAGCTTAGCCGGACCATCCGGGGGCTACACCTTC. V and J are TRBV7-9 and TRBJ1-2; D remains ambiguous. The germline V gene has CDR1 SEHNR and CDR2 FQNEAQ (reference sequence). The CDR3 extends over 14 amino acids. V lost 0 bases to trimming and J lost 8 bases, with 13 bases between them.